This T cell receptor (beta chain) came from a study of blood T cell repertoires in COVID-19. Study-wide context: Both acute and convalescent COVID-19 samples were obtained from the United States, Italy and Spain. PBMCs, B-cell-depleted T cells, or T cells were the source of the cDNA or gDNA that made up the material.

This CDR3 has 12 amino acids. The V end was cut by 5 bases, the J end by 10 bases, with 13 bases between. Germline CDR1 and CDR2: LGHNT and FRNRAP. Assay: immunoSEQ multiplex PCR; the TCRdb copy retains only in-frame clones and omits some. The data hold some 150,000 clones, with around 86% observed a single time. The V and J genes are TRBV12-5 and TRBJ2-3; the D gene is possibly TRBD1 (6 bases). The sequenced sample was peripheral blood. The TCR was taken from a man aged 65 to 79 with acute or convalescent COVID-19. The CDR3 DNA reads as TGTGCTAGTGGTCCTCGGGACATTGCGCAGTATTTT. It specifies CASGPRDIAQYF.